The 6 T cell receptor beta chains presented below share a single source sample, sequenced in a study of blood T cells in healthy people across ages. The authors ran a second PCR of about 6 to 11 cycles using a sample-barcoded 5' primer and a J-beta primer mix. TCRdb processed the 5' RACE reads anew with MiXCR; each CDR3 protein has one entry. The sample carries about 930,000 distinct CDR3 sequences, 25% to 35% recorded once. The sample also formed part of further work on T cells of mothers and their children.

Sequenced input: blood. The receptors were gathered from a woman aged 40 to 50 in good health.

This clonotype was seen a few times. The gene calls are TRBV10-3 and TRBJ2-1; the match to TRBD2 covers 7 bases. Trimming at V came to 6 bases and at J to 8 bases, leaving 1 base not matched to a gene. Germline values: CDR1 ENHRY, CDR2 SYGVKD. This CDR3 is built from 11 residues. The CDR3 is CAIRGGDEQFF. The CDR3 DNA reads TGTGCCATCAGGGGAGGGGATGAGCAGTTCTTC.

J is TRBJ2-5 and V is TRBV9, with D perhaps TRBD1 or TRBD2 (6 bases each). The germline gives CDR1 SGDLS, CDR2 YYNGEE. Trimming pared 0 bases from V and 0 bases from J, leaving 9 bases between. The CDR3 has 15 residues. CDR3 amino acids: CASSVGGANQETQYF. CDR3 nucleotide sequence: TGTGCCAGCAGCGTAGGGGGGGCTAACCAAGAGACCCAGTACTTC.

This clonotype was observed a handful of times. The chain links TRBV20-1 to TRBJ2-1; 7 nucleotides line up with TRBD1. After removal of 5 bases from V and 8 bases from J, the junction contained 12 bases not matched to a gene. Germline CDR1 reads DFQATT; CDR2 reads SNEGSKA (reference sequence). The CDR3 covers 14 residues. The CDR3 here is CSALRGQSIDEQFF. CDR3 DNA sequence: TGCAGTGCTTTACGGGGACAGTCTATCGATGAGCAGTTCTTC.

This sequence joins TRBV4-1 and TRBJ2-5, with 11 nucleotides matching TRBD1. The V and J ends lost 4 bases and 4 bases, in that order; junction bases with no gene match: 5. Germline CDR1 reads MGHRA; CDR2 reads YSYEKL. CDR3 size: 15 residues. The CDR3 spells CASSRGQGARETQYF. Here the CDR3 DNA reads TGCGCCAGCAGCCGTGGACAGGGGGCAAGAGAGACCCAGTACTTC.

This clonotype was counted ten times or more. The germline gene is not matched at one end of the junction; a read error may be the cause. This chain links TRBV4-2 with TRBJ2-7; TRBD1 matches 7 bases. Germline lookup yields CDR1 LGHNA and CDR2 YNFKEQ. The CDR3 totals 15 residues. CDR3 protein: CASSQDRDSSYEQYF. The CDR3 DNA reads TGCGCCAGCAGCCAAGACCGGGACAGCTCCTACGAGCAGTACTTC.

The J gene is TRBJ1-1, the V gene TRBV7-9; D not certain. Trimming took 5 bases from V and 3 from J, leaving 13 bases between them. The CDR3 runs to 14 residues. Germline V gene sequence: CDR1 SEHNR, CDR2 FQNEAQ (reference sequence). This chain's CDR3 is CASSRGSSDTEAFF. The CDR3 DNA reads as TGTGCCAGCAGCCGCGGAAGTTCGGACACTGAAGCTTTCTTT.